What follows is one TCR beta chain and its context. The CDR3 is 15 residues long. J lost 7 bases, V lost 0 bases, and 6 bases had no gene match. CDR1 is SGHRS and CDR2 is YFSETQ in the germline V gene. This record belongs to a study of CD8+ T cells in alopecia areata. About the research overall: Those treated were given oral tofacitinib at 5 to 10 mg twice daily.

Reverse transcribed after extraction, RNA yielded cDNA as the sequencing template. Libraries were prepared by immunoSEQ multiplex PCR; TCRdb keeps only in-frame clonotypes and omits some of them. The top ten hold around 16% of the sample, which has 150,000 or so clones, more than 75% seen once. Using a FACSAria, the CD4+ and CD8+ T cells were sorted from the PBMCs. Material: CD8+ T cells sorted from blood, obtained at week 0. This chain connects TRBV5-1 to TRBJ2-1; 8 nucleotides align to TRBD1. The sequence came from a human donor with alopecia areata. The DNA for the CDR3 is TGCGCCAGCAGCTTGGTCACAGGGGGGATGAATGAGCAGTTCTTC. Translating gives CASSLVTGGMNEQFF.